What follows are 25 T cell receptor beta chains derived from one specimen sequenced in a study of post-analysis software for immune sequencing data. Study conclusions and caveats: Patients used several TRBV segments, including TRBV5-6, TRBV5-1 and TRBV20-1, more often than controls.

What these receptors recognize is not known. Presence of unique molecular identifiers characterized the TCR beta cDNA libraries. From the PCR reads, TCRdb called clonotypes with MiXCR, one entry per CDR3 protein. The profile shows 800,000 to 950,000 distinct CDR3 sequences, around 53% of them singletons. Input material: blood. These receptors were collected from a girl under 18 with multiple sclerosis.

Turning to this clonotype: It may be a read error: a sequence one base away is much more abundant. The CDR3: CSAREKETQYF. The CDR3 DNA is TGCAGTGCTAGAGAAAAAGAGACCCAGTACTTC. This rearrangement joins TRBV20-1 to TRBJ2-5; D is unresolved. V lost 0 bases to trimming and J lost 3 bases, with 2 bases between them. This CDR3 has 11 residues. Germline CDR1 DFQATT, CDR2 SNEGSKA (reference sequence).

The chain recombines TRBV7-3 with TRBJ2-1; 12 positions match TRBD2. This CDR3 contains 14 residues. Trimming took 11 bases from V and 6 from J; bases not matched to a gene: 8. The germline CDR1 and CDR2 sequences are SGHTA and FQGTGA. For the CDR3, the DNA is TGTGCCGGGGGACCTAGCGGGAGGGCCAATGAGCAGTTCTTC. The encoded protein is CAGGPSGRANEQFF. Combining the CDR3 with reference TRBV7-3 and TRBJ2-1 gives the whole variable domain GAGVSQTPSNKVTEKGKYVELRCDPISGHTALYWYRQSLGQGPEFLIYFQGTGAADDSGLPNDRFFAVRPEGSVSTLKIQRTERGDSAVYLCAGGPSGRANEQFFGPGTRLTVL.

This clonotype was counted a few times. The chain uses TRBV5-1 and TRBJ2-1; 8 bases map to TRBD1. With V trimmed by 4 bases and J by 9 bases, 9 bases remained unmatched. Per the germline V gene, CDR1 is SGHRS and CDR2 is YFSETQ. CDR3 length equals 14 residues. The DNA for the CDR3 is TGCGCCAGCAGCGAACGGACAGGGATTGCTGAGCAGTTCTTC. Translation: CASSERTGIAEQFF.

The genes are TRBV11-2 and TRBJ2-3, with a tentative D call TRBD2 (5 bases). The CDR3 covers 16 residues. Trimming stripped 2 bases from V and 5 bases from J, with 17 bases between. The germline V gene has CDR1 SGHAT and CDR2 FQNNGV. The CDR3 DNA reads TGTGCCAGCAGCTTAACAACGCCGGACTGGAAAGATACGCAGTATTTT. This gives the protein CASSLTTPDWKDTQYF.

This sequence joins TRBV15 and TRBJ2-4; no clear D gene. Trimming took off 4 bases at V and 2 bases at J, with 12 bases between the two ends. The germline gives CDR1 LNHNV, CDR2 YYDKDF (reference sequence). The CDR3 has 15 amino acids. The CDR3 sequence is CATSTPAQSKNIQYF. In nucleotides, the CDR3 is TGTGCCACCAGCACACCCGCACAGTCCAAAAACATTCAGTACTTC.

The V call is TRBV29-1, the J call TRBJ1-2; TRBD1 aligns across 8 bases. CDR1 is SQVTM and CDR2 is ANQGSEA in the germline V gene. V trimming: 0 bases; J trimming: 3 bases; junction bases outside the gene matches: 12. This CDR3 has 17 amino acids. This chain's CDR3 is CSVEDIQGASLYYGYTF. CDR3 nucleotide sequence: TGCAGCGTTGAAGATATTCAGGGGGCGAGTCTCTACTATGGCTACACCTTC.

This chain uses TRBV12-3 or TRBV12-4 with TRBJ2-1, with 8 bases fitting TRBD2. There are 17 residues in the CDR3. V was clipped by 6 bases and J by 0 bases; unmatched bases: 10. The CDR3 bases are TGTGCCAGCAGCTACCGCGGGGGGCCGAACTCCTACAATGAGCAGTTCTTC. It is translated as CASSYRGGPNSYNEQFF.

In regard to this clonotype: The junction departs from germline at one end; a sequencing error may be responsible. V usage is TRBV7-2 and J usage is TRBJ2-5; D is undetermined. CDR1 and CDR2 (germline): SGHTA, FQGNSA. The CDR3 runs 11 residues. The CDR3: CASSLMGTQYF. The CDR3 nucleotides read TGCGCCAGCAGCTTAATGGGGACCCAGTACTTC.

The V and J genes are TRBV14 and TRBJ2-5; D remains unclear. Germline V CDR1 and CDR2: SGHDN, FVKESK. The CDR3 runs 13 residues. V lost 6 bases and J 5 bases, leaving 13 bases between the germline ends. CDR3 sequence reads: CASSTADGETQYF. In nucleotides, the CDR3 is TGTGCCAGCAGTACGGCAGACGGGGAGACCCAGTACTTC.

This chain's CDR3 is CASSEEAQINQPQHF. The DNA for the CDR3 is TGTGCCAGCAGTGAAGAGGCCCAGATCAATCAGCCCCAGCATTTT. The chain employs TRBV2 and TRBJ1-5; D gene uncertain. V was pared by 1 base and J by 3 bases, with 10 bases between. Germline values: CDR1 SNHLY, CDR2 FYNNEI. CDR3 length: 15 residues.

In this sample, this clonotype turned up many times. The rearrangement uses TRBV29-1 and TRBJ2-5, with TRBD1 identical over 8 bases. The V gene's germline CDR1 is SQVTM and CDR2 ANQGSEA. Trimming removed 8 bases from V and 4 bases from J; junction bases left unmatched: 3. The CDR3 consists of 11 residues. The CDR3 region has the DNA TGCAGCACAGACAGGGGAGAGACCCAGTACTTC. Translation gives CSTDRGETQYF. Complete variable domain (other parts from reference TRBV29-1 and TRBJ2-5): SAVISQKPSRDICQRGTSLTIQCQVDSQVTMMFWYRQQPGQSLTLIATANQGSEATYESGFVIDKFPISRPNLTFSTLTVSNMSPEDSSIYLCSTDRGETQYFGPGTRLLVL.

The CDR3 sequence: CASNRGMNYGYTF. The DNA for the CDR3 is TGTGCCAGCAACAGGGGAATGAACTATGGCTACACCTTC. This sequence joins TRBV2 and TRBJ1-2; 7 positions match TRBD1. V lost 7 bases, J lost 2 bases, and 4 bases stayed unmatched. CDR3 length: 13 residues. Germline CDR1 SNHLY, CDR2 FYNNEI.

There are a few counts of this clonotype. V usage is TRBV4-1 and J usage is TRBJ1-2; 10 positions agree with TRBD1. CDR3 size: 14 residues. V gave up 1 base and J gave up 6 bases; unmatched junction bases: 2. Germline V lookup: CDR1 MGHRA, CDR2 YSYEKL. For the CDR3, the DNA is TGCGCCAGCAGCCAAGCGGGGACAGGGGATGGCTACACCTTC. Translation gives CASSQAGTGDGYTF.

The chain combines TRBV6-4 with TRBJ2-2; 8 bases match TRBD2. Germline CDR1 MRHNA, CDR2 SNTAGT. Trimming removed 3 bases from V and 4 bases from J; junction bases left unmatched: 7. The CDR3 has 16 residues. The CDR3 sequence is CASSDPAGGITGELFF. The CDR3, as DNA: TGTGCCAGCAGTGATCCCGCGGGAGGTATCACCGGGGAGCTGTTTTTT.

This clonotype was observed a single time. The genes are TRBV18 and TRBJ2-5; D gene uncertain. Trimming removed 2 bases at V and 5 bases at J, with 12 bases between. The CDR3 consists of 14 residues. Per the germline V gene, CDR1 is KGHSH and CDR2 is LQKENI. CDR3: CASSPGTNRETQYF. The CDR3 DNA sequence: TGTGCCAGCTCACCAGGAACGAACCGGGAGACCCAGTACTTC.

The chain couples TRBV3-1 to TRBJ1-1, with D perhaps TRBD1 (5 bases). The CDR3 has 14 residues. V lost 0 bases and J 10 bases, leaving 15 bases between the germline ends. Germline CDR1 is LGHDT and CDR2 is YNNKEL (reference sequence). This CDR3 reads CASSQDAGGTRAFF. The CDR3, as DNA: TGTGCCAGCAGCCAAGACGCGGGGGGGACTCGAGCTTTCTTT.

The rearrangement joins TRBV20-1 to TRBJ2-7, with a weak D call TRBD1 (5 bases). Trimming took 3 bases from V and 3 from J, leaving 9 bases between them. This CDR3 has 12 residues. CDR1 is DFQATT and CDR2 is SNEGSKA in the germline V gene (reference sequence). The CDR3 nucleotides are TGCAGTGCTAGGCAGGGCGGCTACGAGCAGTACTTC. It codes for CSARQGGYEQYF.

This clonotype was seen only once. V gene TRBV4-1 combines with J gene TRBJ1-4, with 12 bases identical to TRBD1. CDR3 size: 16 residues. The J segment lost 8 bases and the V segment lost 0 bases, leaving 4 bases of the junction unmatched. Germline V gene sequence: CDR1 MGHRA, CDR2 YSYEKL. The CDR3 coding sequence is TGCGCCAGCAGCCAAGATGGGGACAGGGGGCGAGAAAAACTGTTTTTT. Amino acids: CASSQDGDRGREKLFF.

V gene TRBV12-5 combines with J gene TRBJ2-3; D is uncertain. The CDR3 covers 12 residues. Deletions cut 6 bases from V and 4 bases from J, with 8 bases between. Germline V gene data show CDR1 as LGHNT and CDR2 as FRNRAP. CDR3 bases: TGTGCTAGTGGCCCCTCAGCAGATACGCAGTATTTT. Translation: CASGPSADTQYF. The full variable domain, with the rest looked up from reference TRBV12-5 and TRBJ2-3, is DARVTQTPRHKVTEMGQEVTMRCQPILGHNTVFWYRQTMMQGLELLAYFRNRAPLDDSGMPKDRFSAEMPDATLATLKIQPSEPRDSAVYFCASGPSADTQYFGPGTRLTVL.

This sequence joins TRBV5-1 and TRBJ1-1, with 8 bases matching TRBD1. The CDR3 covers 13 residues. V shed 6 bases, J shed 3 bases, and the junction held 4 bases outside the gene matches. Per germline, CDR1 SGHRS and CDR2 YFSETQ. CDR3 in amino acids: CASMDREDTEAFF. The CDR3 nucleotides are TGCGCCAGCATGGACAGGGAGGACACTGAAGCTTTCTTT.

This clonotype turned up a few times. This chain connects TRBV27 to TRBJ2-5; D uncertain. This CDR3 contains 14 residues. The germline V and J ends were trimmed by 4 bases and 1 base, with 10 bases remaining between them. Germline V gene sequence: CDR1 MNHEY, CDR2 SMNVEV (reference sequence). This CDR3 is CASSSLPVQETQYF. CDR3 bases: TGTGCCAGCAGTTCCCTTCCTGTCCAAGAGACCCAGTACTTC.

With regard to this clonotype: The junction differs from germline at one of its ends, possibly a read error. The chain uses TRBV7-7 and TRBJ2-1; D not resolved. The CDR3 sequence is 13 residues long. Germline V gene data show CDR1 as SSHAT and CDR2 as FNYEAQ (reference sequence). The CDR3 region is CASSSLDHNEQFF. CDR3 coding DNA: TGTGCTAGCAGCTCTCTAGACCACAATGAGCAGTTCTTC. Combining the CDR3 with reference TRBV7-7 and TRBJ2-1 gives the whole variable domain GAGVSQSPRYKVTKRGQDVTLRCDPISSHATLYWYQQALGQGPEFLTYFNYEAQPDKSGLPSDRFSAERPEGSISTLTIQRTEQRDSAMYRCASSSLDHNEQFFGPGTRLTVL.

The chain uses TRBV6-6 and TRBJ1-2, with D possibly being TRBD1 (6 bases). Germline V gene data show CDR1 as MNHNY and CDR2 as SVGAGI (reference sequence). The CDR3 has 15 residues. Trimming removed 8 bases from V and 7 bases from J, with 23 bases in between. CDR3 in DNA: TGTGCCAGCGGGCAAGGGACAACTCCTTTGTTTGGCTACACCTTC. Its translation: CASGQGTTPLFGYTF.

V usage is TRBV29-1 and J usage is TRBJ1-2, with 9 bases aligning to TRBD1. The CDR3 totals 15 residues. Per the germline V gene, CDR1 is SQVTM and CDR2 is ANQGSEA. The V gene end was trimmed by 3 bases and the J gene end by 0 bases; junction bases not matched to a gene: 5. The CDR3 is CSVDRDRDSNYGYTF. The CDR3 nucleotides are TGCAGCGTTGATCGGGACAGGGATTCTAACTATGGCTACACCTTC.

This clonotype has more than one count but fewer than ten. V gene TRBV6-5 combines with J gene TRBJ2-7; TRBD1 matches at 8 bases. V was clipped by 4 bases and J by 2 bases; unmatched bases: 10. In germline, CDR1 is MNHEY, CDR2 SVGAGI. The length of the CDR3 is 16 residues. In nucleotides, the CDR3 is TGTGCCAGCAGTTCCAGCTCAGGGGGCTCACCCTACGAGCAGTACTTC. Amino acids: CASSSSSGGSPYEQYF.